This T cell receptor beta chain came from a study of T-cell reconstitution after alpha-beta-depleted transplantation in children. Study outcomes and limitations: High day-60 TCRbeta diversity in some patients came from surviving recipient T cells and thymic progenitors.

The CDR3 sequence is 16 residues long. Between the trimmed V and J ends, which lost 4 bases and 1 base, there was a span of 16 bases. The germline CDR1 and CDR2 sequences are SGHRS and YFSETQ. This clonotype was counted at least ten times. Antigen unknown. During its preparation, the TCRbeta library received unique molecular identifiers. TCRdb reanalysed the PCR reads using MiXCR and keeps one entry per CDR3 protein. Counted here are 330,000 or so distinct CDR3 sequences, around a tenth occurring once; the ten biggest clones make up around 7.5%. This sequence originates from a boy under two years old with acute myeloid leukemia, due to receive a stem cell transplant. This chain links TRBV5-1 with TRBJ2-3; perhaps D is TRBD1 or TRBD2 (5 bases each). The sequenced sample was PBMCs, obtained before TCRalphabeta/CD19-depleted stem cell transplant. The CDR3, as DNA: TGCGCCAGCAGCAAGGCCTGGGGGACCGGCACAGATACGCAGTATTTT. It translates to CASSKAWGTGTDTQYF.